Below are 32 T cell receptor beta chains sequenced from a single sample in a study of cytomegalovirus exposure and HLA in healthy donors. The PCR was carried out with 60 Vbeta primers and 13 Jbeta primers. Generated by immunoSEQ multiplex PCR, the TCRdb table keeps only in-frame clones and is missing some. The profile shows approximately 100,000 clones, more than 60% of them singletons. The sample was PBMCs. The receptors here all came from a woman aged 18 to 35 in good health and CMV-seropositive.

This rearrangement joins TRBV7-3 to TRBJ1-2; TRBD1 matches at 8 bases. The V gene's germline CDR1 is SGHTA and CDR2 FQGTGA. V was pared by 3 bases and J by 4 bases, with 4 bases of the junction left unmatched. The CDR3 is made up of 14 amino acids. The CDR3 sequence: CASSLTGEGYGYTF. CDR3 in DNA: TGTGCCAGCAGCTTGACAGGGGAGGGCTATGGCTACACCTTC. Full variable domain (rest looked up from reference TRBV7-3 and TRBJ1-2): GAGVSQTPSNKVTEKGKYVELRCDPISGHTALYWYRQSLGQGPEFLIYFQGTGAADDSGLPNDRFFAVRPEGSVSTLKIQRTERGDSAVYLCASSLTGEGYGYTFGSGTRLTVV.

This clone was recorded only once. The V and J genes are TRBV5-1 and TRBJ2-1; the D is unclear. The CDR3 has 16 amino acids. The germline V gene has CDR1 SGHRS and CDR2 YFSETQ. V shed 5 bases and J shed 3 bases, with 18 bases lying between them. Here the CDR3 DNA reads TGCGCCAGCAGGAGAAACTCCGAGGTTAGCTACAATGAGCAGTTCTTC. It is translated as CASRRNSEVSYNEQFF. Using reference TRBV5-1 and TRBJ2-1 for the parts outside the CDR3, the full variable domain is KAGVTQTPRYLIKTRGQQVTLSCSPISGHRSVSWYQQTPGQGLQFLFEYFSETQRNKGNFPGRFSGRQFSNSRSEMNVSTLELGDSALYLCASRRNSEVSYNEQFFGPGTRLTVL.

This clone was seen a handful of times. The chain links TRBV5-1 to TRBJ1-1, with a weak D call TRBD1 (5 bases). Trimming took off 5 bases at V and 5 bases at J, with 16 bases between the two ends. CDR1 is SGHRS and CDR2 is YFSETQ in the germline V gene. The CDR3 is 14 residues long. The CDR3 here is CASSGWGEGTEAFF. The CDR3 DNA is TGCGCCAGCAGTGGATGGGGGGAGGGAACTGAAGCTTTCTTT.

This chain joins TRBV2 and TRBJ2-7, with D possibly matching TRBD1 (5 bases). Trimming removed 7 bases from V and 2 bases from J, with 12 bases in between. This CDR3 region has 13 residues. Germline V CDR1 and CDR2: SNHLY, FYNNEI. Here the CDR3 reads CASKMGPTYEQYF. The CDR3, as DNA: TGTGCCAGCAAGATGGGGCCCACCTACGAGCAGTACTTC.

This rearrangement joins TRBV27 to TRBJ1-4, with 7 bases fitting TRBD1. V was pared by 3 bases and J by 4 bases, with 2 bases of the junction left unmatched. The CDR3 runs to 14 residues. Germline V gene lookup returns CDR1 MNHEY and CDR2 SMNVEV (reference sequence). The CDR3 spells CASSFQGVNEKLFF. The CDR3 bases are TGTGCCAGCAGTTTTCAGGGGGTTAATGAAAAACTGTTTTTT.

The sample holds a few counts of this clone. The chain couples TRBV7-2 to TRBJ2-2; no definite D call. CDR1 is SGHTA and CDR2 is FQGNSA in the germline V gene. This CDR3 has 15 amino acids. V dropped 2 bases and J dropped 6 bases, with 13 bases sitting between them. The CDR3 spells CASSLNFAGSGELFF. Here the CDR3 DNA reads TGTGCCAGCAGCTTAAACTTTGCCGGGTCCGGGGAGCTGTTTTTT.

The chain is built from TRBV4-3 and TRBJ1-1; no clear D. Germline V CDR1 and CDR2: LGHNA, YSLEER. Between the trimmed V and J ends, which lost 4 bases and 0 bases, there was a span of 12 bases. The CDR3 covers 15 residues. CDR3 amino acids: CASSPGLRVNTEAFF. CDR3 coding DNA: TGCGCCAGCAGCCCCGGACTACGGGTGAACACTGAAGCTTTCTTT.

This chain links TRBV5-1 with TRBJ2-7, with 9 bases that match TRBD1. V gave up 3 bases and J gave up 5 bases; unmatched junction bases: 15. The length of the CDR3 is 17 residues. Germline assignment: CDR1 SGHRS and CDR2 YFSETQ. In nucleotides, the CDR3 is TGCGCCAGCAGCTCGCCCCGTCTGGGACAGGGTCTGAACGAGCAGTACTTC. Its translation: CASSSPRLGQGLNEQYF.

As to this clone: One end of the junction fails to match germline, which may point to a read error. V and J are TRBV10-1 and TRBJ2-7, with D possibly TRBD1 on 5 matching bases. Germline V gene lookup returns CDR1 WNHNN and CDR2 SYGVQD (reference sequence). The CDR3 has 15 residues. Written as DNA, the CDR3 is TGTGCCAGCAAGAAGATCTCGGCCAGGGTCTACGAGCAGTACTTC. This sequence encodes CASKKISARVYEQYF.

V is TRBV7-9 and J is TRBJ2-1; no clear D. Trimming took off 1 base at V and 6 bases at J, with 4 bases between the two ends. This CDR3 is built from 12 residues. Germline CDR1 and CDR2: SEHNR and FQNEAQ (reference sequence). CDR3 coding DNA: TGTGCCAGCAGCTTAGTTAGCAATGAGCAGTTCTTC. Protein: CASSLVSNEQFF. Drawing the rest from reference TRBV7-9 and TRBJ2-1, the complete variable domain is DTGVSQNPRHKITKRGQNVTFRCDPISEHNRLYWYRQTLGQGPEFLTYFQNEAQLEKSRLLSDRFSAERPKGSFSTLEIQRTEQGDSAMYLCASSLVSNEQFFGPGTRLTVL.

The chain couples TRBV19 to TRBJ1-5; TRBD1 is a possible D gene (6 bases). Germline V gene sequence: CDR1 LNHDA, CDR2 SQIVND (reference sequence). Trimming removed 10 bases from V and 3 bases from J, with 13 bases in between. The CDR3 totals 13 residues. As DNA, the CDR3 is TGTGCCACCGCGGACAGAGTCAATCAGCCCCAGCATTTT. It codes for CATADRVNQPQHF.

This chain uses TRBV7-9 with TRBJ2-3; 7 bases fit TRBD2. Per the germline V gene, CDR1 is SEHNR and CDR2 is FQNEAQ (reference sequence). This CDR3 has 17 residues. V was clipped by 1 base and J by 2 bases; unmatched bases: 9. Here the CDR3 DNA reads TGTGCCAGCAGCTTAGTCTCCGGGACTAAACACACAGATACGCAGTATTTT. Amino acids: CASSLVSGTKHTDTQYF.

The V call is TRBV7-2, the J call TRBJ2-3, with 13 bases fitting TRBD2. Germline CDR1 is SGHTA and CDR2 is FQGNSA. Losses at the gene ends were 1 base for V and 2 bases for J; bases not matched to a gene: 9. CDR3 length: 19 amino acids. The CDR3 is CASSLGLAGGRALTDTQYF. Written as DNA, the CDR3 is TGTGCCAGCAGCTTAGGACTAGCGGGAGGACGGGCCCTCACAGATACGCAGTATTTT.

The CDR3 reads CASSLFSGHSYEQYF. The CDR3, as DNA: TGCGCCAGCAGCTTATTTAGCGGGCACTCCTACGAGCAGTACTTC. This chain connects TRBV5-1 to TRBJ2-7; 7 bases align to TRBD2. The junction had 5 bases not matched to a gene; V was cut back by 2 bases and J by 0 bases. The CDR3 extends over 15 amino acids. Germline V lookup: CDR1 SGHRS, CDR2 YFSETQ.

In nucleotides, the CDR3 is TGTGCCGGGGGACTAGCGACGTACAATGAGCAGTTCTTC. Protein: CAGGLATYNEQFF. V usage is TRBV2 and J usage is TRBJ2-1; 10 nucleotides match TRBD2. CDR3 length equals 13 residues. The germline gives CDR1 SNHLY, CDR2 FYNNEI. V gave up 11 bases and J gave up 4 bases; unmatched junction bases: 5.

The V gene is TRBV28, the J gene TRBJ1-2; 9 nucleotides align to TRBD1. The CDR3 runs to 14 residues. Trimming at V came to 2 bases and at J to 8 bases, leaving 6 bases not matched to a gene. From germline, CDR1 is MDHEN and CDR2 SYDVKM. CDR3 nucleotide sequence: TGTGCCAGCAGTTTAATAACAGGGGGCAGAGGCTACACCTTC. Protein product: CASSLITGGRGYTF.

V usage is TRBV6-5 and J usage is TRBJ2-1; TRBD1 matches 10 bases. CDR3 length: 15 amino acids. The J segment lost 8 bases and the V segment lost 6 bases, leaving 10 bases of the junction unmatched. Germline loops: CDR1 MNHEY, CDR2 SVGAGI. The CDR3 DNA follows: TGTGCCAGCAGAAGACAGGGGGCCGTGGGCGATGAGCAGTTCTTC. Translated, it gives CASRRQGAVGDEQFF.

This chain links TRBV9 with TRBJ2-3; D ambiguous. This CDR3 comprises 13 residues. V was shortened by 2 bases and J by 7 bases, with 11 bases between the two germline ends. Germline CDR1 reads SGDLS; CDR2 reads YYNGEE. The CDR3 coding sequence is TGTGCCAGCAGCGTCCGGTGGGCCTATACGCAGTATTTT. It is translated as CASSVRWAYTQYF.

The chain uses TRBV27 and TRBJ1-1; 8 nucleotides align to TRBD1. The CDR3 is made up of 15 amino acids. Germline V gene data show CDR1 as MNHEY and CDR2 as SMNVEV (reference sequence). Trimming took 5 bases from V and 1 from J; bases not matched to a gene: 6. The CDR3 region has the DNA TGTGCCAGCAGTGCCTGGGGACAGGCGAACACTGAAGCTTTCTTT. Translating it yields CASSAWGQANTEAFF.

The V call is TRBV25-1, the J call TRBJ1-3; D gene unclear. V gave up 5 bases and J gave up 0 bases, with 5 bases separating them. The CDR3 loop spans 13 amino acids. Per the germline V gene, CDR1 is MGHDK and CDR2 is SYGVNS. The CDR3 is CASSSSSGNTIYF. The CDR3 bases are TGTGCCAGCAGTAGCTCCTCTGGAAACACCATATATTTT.

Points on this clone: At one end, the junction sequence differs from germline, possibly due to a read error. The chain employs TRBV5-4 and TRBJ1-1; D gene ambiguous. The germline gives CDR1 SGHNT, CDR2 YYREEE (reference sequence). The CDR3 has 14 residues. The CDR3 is CASGLVATNTEAFF. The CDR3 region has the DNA TGTGCCAGCGGCTTGGTGGCCACAAACACTGAAGCTTTCTTT.

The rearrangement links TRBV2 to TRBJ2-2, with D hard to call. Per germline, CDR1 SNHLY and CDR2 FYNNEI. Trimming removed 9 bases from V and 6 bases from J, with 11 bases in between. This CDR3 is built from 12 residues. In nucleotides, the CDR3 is TGTGCCAGTACGCTAGAGGCCGGGGAGCTGTTTTTT. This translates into CASTLEAGELFF.

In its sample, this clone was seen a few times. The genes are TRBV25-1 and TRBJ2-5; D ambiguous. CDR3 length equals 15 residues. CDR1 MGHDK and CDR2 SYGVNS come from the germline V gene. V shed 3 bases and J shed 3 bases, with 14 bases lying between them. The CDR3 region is CASSDSPSNKETQYF. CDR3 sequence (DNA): TGTGCCAGCAGTGATAGTCCCTCCAATAAAGAGACCCAGTACTTC.

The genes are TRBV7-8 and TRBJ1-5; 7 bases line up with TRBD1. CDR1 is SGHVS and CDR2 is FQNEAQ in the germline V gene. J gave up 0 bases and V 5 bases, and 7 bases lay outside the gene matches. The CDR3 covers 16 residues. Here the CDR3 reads CASSAARDSSNQPQHF. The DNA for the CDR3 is TGTGCCAGCAGCGCAGCACGGGACAGTAGCAATCAGCCCCAGCATTTT.

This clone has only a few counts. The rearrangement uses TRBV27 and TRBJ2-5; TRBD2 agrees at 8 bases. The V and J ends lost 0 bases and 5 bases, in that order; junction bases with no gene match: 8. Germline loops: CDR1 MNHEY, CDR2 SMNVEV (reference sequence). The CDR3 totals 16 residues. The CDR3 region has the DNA TGTGCCAGCAGTTTATCGACGGGAGGGTCCCTCGAGACCCAGTACTTC. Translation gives CASSLSTGGSLETQYF.

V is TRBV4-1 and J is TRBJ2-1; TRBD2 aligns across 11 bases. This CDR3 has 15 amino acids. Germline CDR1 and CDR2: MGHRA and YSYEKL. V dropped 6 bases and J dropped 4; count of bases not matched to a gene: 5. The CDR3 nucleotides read TGCGCCAGCAGTCGGACTAGCGGGCTTTACAATGAGCAGTTCTTC. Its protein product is CASSRTSGLYNEQFF.

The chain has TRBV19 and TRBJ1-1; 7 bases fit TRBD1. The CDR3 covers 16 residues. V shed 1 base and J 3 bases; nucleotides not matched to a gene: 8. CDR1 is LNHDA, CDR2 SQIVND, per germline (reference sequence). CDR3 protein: CASSIGFRGADTEAFF. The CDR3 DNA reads TGTGCCAGTAGTATAGGCTTCAGGGGGGCCGACACTGAAGCTTTCTTT.

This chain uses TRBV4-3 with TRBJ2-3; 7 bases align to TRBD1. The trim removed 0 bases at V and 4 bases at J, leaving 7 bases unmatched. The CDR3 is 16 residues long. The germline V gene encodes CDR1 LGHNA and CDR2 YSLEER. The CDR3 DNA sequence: TGCGCCAGCAGCCAAGATGGCAGGGGGAGCGCAGATACGCAGTATTTT. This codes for CASSQDGRGSADTQYF.

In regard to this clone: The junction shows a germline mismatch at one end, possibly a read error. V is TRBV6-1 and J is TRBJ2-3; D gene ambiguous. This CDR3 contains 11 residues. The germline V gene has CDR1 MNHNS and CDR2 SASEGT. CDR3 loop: CASSEALTGHF. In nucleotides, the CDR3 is TGTGCCAGCAGTGAAGCGCTGACGGGTCACTTT.

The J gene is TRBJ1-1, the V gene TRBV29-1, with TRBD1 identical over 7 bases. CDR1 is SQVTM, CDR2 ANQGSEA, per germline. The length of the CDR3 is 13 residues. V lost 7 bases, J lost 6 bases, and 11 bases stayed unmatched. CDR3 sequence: CSAAGTVGSEAFF. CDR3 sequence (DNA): TGCAGCGCCGCTGGGACAGTTGGGTCTGAAGCTTTCTTT.

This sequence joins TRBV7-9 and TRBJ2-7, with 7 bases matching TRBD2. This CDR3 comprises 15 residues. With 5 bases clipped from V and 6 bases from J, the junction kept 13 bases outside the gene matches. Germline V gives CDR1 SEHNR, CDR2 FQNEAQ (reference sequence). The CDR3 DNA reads TGTGCCAGCAGCCCCGGGGGGTTAGGCGCGTCCGAGCAGTACTTC. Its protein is CASSPGGLGASEQYF.

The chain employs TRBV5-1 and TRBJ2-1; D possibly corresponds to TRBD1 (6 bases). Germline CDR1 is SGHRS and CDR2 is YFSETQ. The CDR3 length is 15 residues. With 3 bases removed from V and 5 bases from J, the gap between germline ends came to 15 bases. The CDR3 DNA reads TGCGCCAGCAGCTCGGACCGGGACAACAACAATGAGCAGTTCTTC. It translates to CASSSDRDNNNEQFF.